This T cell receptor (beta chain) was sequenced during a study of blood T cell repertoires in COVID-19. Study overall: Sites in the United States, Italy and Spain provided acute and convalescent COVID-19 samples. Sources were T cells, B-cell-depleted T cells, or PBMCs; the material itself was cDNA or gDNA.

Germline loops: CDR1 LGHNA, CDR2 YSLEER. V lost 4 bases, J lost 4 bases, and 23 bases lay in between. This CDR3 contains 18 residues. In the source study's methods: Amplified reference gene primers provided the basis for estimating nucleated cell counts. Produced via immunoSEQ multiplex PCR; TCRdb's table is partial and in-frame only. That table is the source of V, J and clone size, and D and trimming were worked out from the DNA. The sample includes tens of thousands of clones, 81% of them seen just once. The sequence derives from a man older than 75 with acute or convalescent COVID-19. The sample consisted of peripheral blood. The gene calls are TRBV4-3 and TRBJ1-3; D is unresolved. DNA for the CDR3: TGCGCCAGCAGCCCCTCCTTACTCACAGCCTACAGCGGAAACACCATATATTTT. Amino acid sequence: CASSPSLLTAYSGNTIYF.